The 4 T cell receptor beta chains below all came from one sample that was sequenced in a study of T-cell memory formation after mild COVID-19. TCRdb fed the 5' RACE reads into MiXCR, producing one record per CDR3 protein. The table has more than 400,000 distinct CDR3 sequences, over 15% seen once. The source material was PBMCs or a T cell subset sorted from them (not recorded which). The receptors were gathered from an adult woman who had mild COVID-19 (a few samples of this study predate the infection). Cell type and time point are not known.

The J gene is TRBJ2-7, the V gene TRBV7-8; no firm D call. Trimming shortened V by 1 base and J by 0 bases, and 7 bases separated the two germline ends. The germline V gene encodes CDR1 SGHVS and CDR2 FQNEAQ. This CDR3 is built from 14 residues. This chain's CDR3 is CASSLEASSYEQYF. The CDR3 DNA is TGTGCCAGCAGCTTAGAGGCCAGCTCCTACGAGCAGTACTTC.

This clonotype was seen a handful of times. The J gene is TRBJ2-7, the V gene TRBV6-5; D is undetermined. Germline V gene data show CDR1 as MNHEY and CDR2 as SVGAGI. V gave up 1 base and J gave up 5 bases, with 3 bases separating them. This CDR3 contains 11 residues. CDR3 loop: CASSYFNEQYF. CDR3 nucleotide sequence: TGTGCCAGCAGTTACTTCAACGAGCAGTACTTC.

In this sample, this clonotype turned up many times. V and J are TRBV5-1 and TRBJ2-1, with unresolved D. Germline V gives CDR1 SGHRS, CDR2 YFSETQ. V lost 5 bases and J lost 4, with 19 bases in between. The CDR3 contains 16 residues. CDR3 protein: CASSHGLVVSYNEQFF. CDR3 DNA sequence: TGCGCCAGCAGTCATGGTTTGGTAGTAAGTTACAATGAGCAGTTCTTC.

V gene TRBV7-2 combines with J gene TRBJ2-5; 12 bases align to TRBD2. There are 15 residues in the CDR3. Germline V gene data show CDR1 as SGHTA and CDR2 as FQGNSA. V gave up 5 bases and J gave up 5 bases; unmatched junction bases: 6. The CDR3 DNA reads as TGTGCCAGCAGCGTGACCGGGACTAGCGGGGAGACCCAGTACTTC. It codes for CASSVTGTSGETQYF.